This T cell receptor beta chain came from a study of Ad26.COV2.S vaccination and SARS-CoV-2 variants (dated by TCRdb to the early 2020s). Some background on the complete study: Donors in the vaccine arm were drawn from COV1001, a phase I-IIa trial of Ad26.COV2.S in healthy adults that was multicentre, randomized, double-blind and placebo-controlled. The specificity and breadth of SARS-CoV-2-reactive T cell receptors after Ad26.COV2.S vaccination were assessed by TCRbeta repertoire sequencing. The TCR-sequenced set comprised around 30 samples: approximately 19 Ad26.COV2.S vaccine recipients, 5 placebo recipients and 8 SARS-CoV-2 convalescent individuals. Participants in the trial were split at random into five groups of five each, receiving low-dose or high-dose Ad26.COV2.S once or twice, or else placebo on both occasions. Throughout the experiments and outcome assessment, investigators stayed blinded to trial group allocation. Ad26.COV2.S was administered intramuscularly at a dose of 5x10^10 or 1x10^11 viral particles, either as one shot or as two shots given 56 days apart. Broad study findings and their caveats: Higher spike-specific TCR breadth was observed in Ad26.COV2.S recipients than in placebo recipients (P = 0.0014). The authors noted that total T cell responses may have been underestimated by the TCR breadth and depth analyses. Vaccine and placebo recipients had comparable non-spike TCR breadth, which fits with the vaccine containing only spike. After vaccination, substantial breadth of spike-specific CD8+ and CD4+ T cell responses was reported. Comparing responses between vaccine doses or regimens was not something the study was powered to do.

Relative to germline, V is 6 bases shorter and J is 4 bases shorter, with 16 bases between their ends. The cysteine opens and the phenylalanine closes a CDR3 of 15 amino acids. The retained sequence is limited to the CDR3, 45 bases, with the frame set at the first base. CDR1 and CDR2, looked up from the germline V gene, are MDHEN and SYDVKM. The treatment or condition label of this sample denotes: roughly 18 received Ad26.COV2.S at low or high dose, single or two shots; 5 received placebo; per-sample allocation not given. For vaccine and placebo recipients, repertoires were sequenced using samples collected on day 63 after the first injection. Cohort 1b enrolled some 25 adults aged 18-55 years at a single site in Boston, USA, between 29 July and 7 August 2020. Ad26.COV2.S was a replication-incompetent adenovirus type 26 vector that expressed a prefusion-stabilized SARS-CoV-2 spike protein derived from the original Wuhan strain.

The immunoSEQ Assay was the method used to sequence TCRbeta CDR3 regions. After extraction, genomic DNA underwent amplification by bias-controlled multiplex PCR, followed by high-throughput sequencing. Per the authors' processing: To quantify the absolute abundance of every unique TCRbeta CDR3 region, sequences were collapsed and filtered. Usable DNA was measured by amplifying reference genes present in all nucleated cells, and TCRbeta template counts were normalized to that usable DNA to estimate T cell fraction. Repertoire TCRs were annotated as SARS-CoV-2-specific by exact matching of V gene, CDR3 amino acid sequence and J gene to a known reactive TCR set. The reference SARS-CoV-2 TCR set was obtained from MIRA and was filtered for enrichment in COVID-19-positive ImmuneCODE repertoires, whereby public or cross-reactive TCRs were removed. Using the MIRA antigens, annotated TCRs were further analysed by specific ORF or by position within an ORF. Depth was the summed frequency of annotated unique rearrangements, while breadth was defined as annotated unique rearrangements over total unique productive rearrangements. Two-sided Wilcoxon rank-sum tests were used to compare TCR breadth between groups. TCRdb limited this immuneACCESS table to in-frame rearrangements with V and J called. A share of clones is missing; checked studies link under half to unresolved V genes, and the rest is unexplained. V and J calls and clone size come straight from that table; D and trimming were deduced from the DNA. This sample holds about 320,000 clones; roughly 80% were observed only once. The top ten clonotypes cover 2.1% of the sample.

Turning to this clone: Its target antigen remains unknown. Base qualities are not recorded, but no much larger clone differs from it by a single base.

The chain is made from TRBV28 and TRBJ1-5, with no confident D gene call. The sequenced sample was peripheral blood, obtained in a trial of Ad26.COV2.S vaccine versus placebo. The sequence was obtained from a person between 18 and 59 years old who received the Ad26.COV2.S COVID-19 vaccine or a placebo. CDR3 reads: CASSTRHVLNQPQHF. The DNA reads TGTGCCAGCAGCACCAGACACGTCCTAAATCAGCCCCAGCATTTT.